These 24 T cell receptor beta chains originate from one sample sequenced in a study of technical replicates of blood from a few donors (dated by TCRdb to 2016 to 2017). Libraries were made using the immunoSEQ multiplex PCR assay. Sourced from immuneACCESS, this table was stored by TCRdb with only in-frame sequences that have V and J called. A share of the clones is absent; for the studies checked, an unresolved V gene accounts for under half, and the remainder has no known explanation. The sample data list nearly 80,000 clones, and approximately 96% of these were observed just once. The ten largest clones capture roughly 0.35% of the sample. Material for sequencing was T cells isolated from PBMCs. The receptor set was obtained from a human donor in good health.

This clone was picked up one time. CDR3 nucleotide sequence: TGTGCCAGCAGCGCGGGGACAGGGGGCTACAATCAGCCCCAGCATTTT. It codes for CASSAGTGGYNQPQHF. The chain employs TRBV9 and TRBJ1-5, with TRBD1 matching over 12 bases. CDR3 size: 16 residues. CDR1 and CDR2 from the germline V gene are SGDLS and YYNGEE. V dropped 3 bases and J dropped 3; count of bases not matched to a gene: 4. Together with reference TRBV9 and TRBJ1-5, the CDR3 gives the full variable domain: DSGVTQTPKHLITATGQRVTLRCSPRSGDLSVYWYQQSLDQGLQFLIQYYNGEERAKGNILERFSAQQFPDLHSELNLSSLELGDSALYFCASSAGTGGYNQPQHFGDGTRLSIL.

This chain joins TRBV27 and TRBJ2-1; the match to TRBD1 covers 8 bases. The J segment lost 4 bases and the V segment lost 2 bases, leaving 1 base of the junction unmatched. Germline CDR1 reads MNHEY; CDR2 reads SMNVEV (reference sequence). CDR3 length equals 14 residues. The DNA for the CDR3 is TGTGCCAGCAGTTTAAACAGGGGGTACAATGAGCAGTTCTTC. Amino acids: CASSLNRGYNEQFF.

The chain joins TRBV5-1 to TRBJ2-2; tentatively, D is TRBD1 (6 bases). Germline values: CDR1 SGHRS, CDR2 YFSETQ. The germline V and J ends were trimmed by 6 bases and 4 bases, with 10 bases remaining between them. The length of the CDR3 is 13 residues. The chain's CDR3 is CASNRVGTGELFF. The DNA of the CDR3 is TGCGCCAGCAACAGGGTAGGCACCGGGGAGCTGTTTTTT.

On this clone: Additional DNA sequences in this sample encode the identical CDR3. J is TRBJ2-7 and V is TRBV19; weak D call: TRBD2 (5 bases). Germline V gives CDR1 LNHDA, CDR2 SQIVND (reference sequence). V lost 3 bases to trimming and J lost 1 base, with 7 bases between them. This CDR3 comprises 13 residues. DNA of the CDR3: TGTGCCAGTAGTATTGGGAGTTCCTACGAGCAGTACTTC. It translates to CASSIGSSYEQYF. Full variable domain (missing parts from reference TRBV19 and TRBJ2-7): DGGITQSPKYLFRKEGQNVTLSCEQNLNHDAMYWYRQDPGQGLRLIYYSQIVNDFQKGDIAEGYSVSREKKESFPLTVTSAQKNPTAFYLCASSIGSSYEQYFGPGTRLTVT.

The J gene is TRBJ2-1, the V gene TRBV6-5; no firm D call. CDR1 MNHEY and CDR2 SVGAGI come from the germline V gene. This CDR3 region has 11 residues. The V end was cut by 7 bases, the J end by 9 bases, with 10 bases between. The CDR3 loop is CASNAGGEQFF. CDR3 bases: TGTGCCAGCAATGCCGGCGGTGAGCAGTTCTTC.

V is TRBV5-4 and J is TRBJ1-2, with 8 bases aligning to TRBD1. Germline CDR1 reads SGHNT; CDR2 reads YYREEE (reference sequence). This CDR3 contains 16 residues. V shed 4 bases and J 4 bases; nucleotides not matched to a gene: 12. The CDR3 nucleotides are TGTGCCAGCAGCCCGGGCCTCGGACAGGGTCTCTATGGCTACACCTTC. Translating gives CASSPGLGQGLYGYTF.

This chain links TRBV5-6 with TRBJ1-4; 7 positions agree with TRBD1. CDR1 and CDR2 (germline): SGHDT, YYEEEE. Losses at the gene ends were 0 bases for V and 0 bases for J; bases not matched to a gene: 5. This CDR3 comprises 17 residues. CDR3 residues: CASSLVGTAPTNEKLFF. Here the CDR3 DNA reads TGTGCCAGCAGCTTGGTAGGGACAGCCCCAACTAATGAAAAACTGTTTTTT.

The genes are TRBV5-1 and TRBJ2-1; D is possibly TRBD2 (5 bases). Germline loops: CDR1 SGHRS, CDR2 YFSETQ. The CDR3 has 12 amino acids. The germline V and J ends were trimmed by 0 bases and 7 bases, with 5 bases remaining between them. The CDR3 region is CASSLGGNEQFF. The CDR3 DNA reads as TGCGCCAGCAGCTTGGGCGGGAATGAGCAGTTCTTC.

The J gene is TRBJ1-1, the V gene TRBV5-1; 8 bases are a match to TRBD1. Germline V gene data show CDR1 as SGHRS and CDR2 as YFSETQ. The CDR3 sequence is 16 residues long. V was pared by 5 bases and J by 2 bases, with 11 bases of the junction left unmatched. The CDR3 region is CASRFSKDRDNTEAFF. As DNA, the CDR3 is TGCGCCAGCAGGTTTTCTAAGGACAGGGACAACACTGAAGCTTTCTTT.

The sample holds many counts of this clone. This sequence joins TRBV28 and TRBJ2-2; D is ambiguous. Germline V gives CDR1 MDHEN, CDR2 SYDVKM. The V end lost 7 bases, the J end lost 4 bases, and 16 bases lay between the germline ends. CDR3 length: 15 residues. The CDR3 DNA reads TGTGCCAGCAACCTCCGGGTAAAAGGCACCGGGGAGCTGTTTTTT. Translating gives CASNLRVKGTGELFF.

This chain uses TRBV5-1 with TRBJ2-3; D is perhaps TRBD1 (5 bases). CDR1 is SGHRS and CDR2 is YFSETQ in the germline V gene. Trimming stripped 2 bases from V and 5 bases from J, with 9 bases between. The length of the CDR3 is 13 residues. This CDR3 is CASSFRVGDTQYF. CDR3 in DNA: TGCGCCAGCAGCTTCAGGGTTGGAGATACGCAGTATTTT.

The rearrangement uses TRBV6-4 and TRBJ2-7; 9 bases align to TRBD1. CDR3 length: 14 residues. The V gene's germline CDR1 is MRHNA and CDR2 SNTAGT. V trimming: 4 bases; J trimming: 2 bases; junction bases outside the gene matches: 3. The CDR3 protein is CASSVGTGTYEQYF. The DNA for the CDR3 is TGTGCCAGCAGTGTCGGGACAGGGACCTACGAGCAGTACTTC.

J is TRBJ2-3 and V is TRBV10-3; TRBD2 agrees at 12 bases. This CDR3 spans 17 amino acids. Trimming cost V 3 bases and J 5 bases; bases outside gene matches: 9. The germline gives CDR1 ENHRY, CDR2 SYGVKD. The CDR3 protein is CAISETSGRSKGDTQYF. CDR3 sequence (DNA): TGTGCCATCAGTGAAACTAGCGGGAGGTCTAAAGGAGATACGCAGTATTTT.

The DNA of the CDR3 is TGTGCCAGCAGCCCTGACAGCTCCTACGAGCAGTACTTC. Protein: CASSPDSSYEQYF. The rearrangement links TRBV5-6 to TRBJ2-7, with D perhaps matching TRBD1 (5 bases). V gave up 4 bases and J gave up 0 bases, with 8 bases separating them. Per germline, CDR1 SGHDT and CDR2 YYEEEE. The CDR3 totals 13 residues.

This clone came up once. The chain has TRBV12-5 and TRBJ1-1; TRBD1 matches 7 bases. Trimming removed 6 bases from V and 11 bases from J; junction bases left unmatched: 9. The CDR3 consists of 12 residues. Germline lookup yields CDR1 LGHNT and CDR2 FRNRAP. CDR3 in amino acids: CASGLGGTEAFF. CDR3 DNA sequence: TGTGCTAGTGGCTTAGGGGGCACCGAGGCTTTCTTT.

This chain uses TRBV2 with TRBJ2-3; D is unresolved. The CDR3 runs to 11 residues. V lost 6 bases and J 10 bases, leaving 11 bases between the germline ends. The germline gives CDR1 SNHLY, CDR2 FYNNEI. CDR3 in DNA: TGTGCCAGCAGGACTTTAACCCCGCAGTATTTT. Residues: CASRTLTPQYF. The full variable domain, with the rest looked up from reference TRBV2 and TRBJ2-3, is EPEVTQTPSHQVTQMGQEVILRCVPISNHLYFYWYRQILGQKVEFLVSFYNNEISEKSEIFDDQFSVERPDGSNFTLKIRSTKLEDSAMYFCASRTLTPQYFGPGTRLTVL.

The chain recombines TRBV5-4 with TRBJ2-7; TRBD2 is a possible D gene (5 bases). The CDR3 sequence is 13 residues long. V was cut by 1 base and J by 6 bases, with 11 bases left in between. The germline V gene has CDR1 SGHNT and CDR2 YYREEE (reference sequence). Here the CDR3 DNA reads TGTGCCAGCAGCTTGTTTCGGGATCCCGAGCAGTACTTC. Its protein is CASSLFRDPEQYF. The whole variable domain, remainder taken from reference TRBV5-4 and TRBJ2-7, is ETGVTQSPTHLIKTRGQQVTLRCSSQSGHNTVSWYQQALGQGPQFIFQYYREEENGRGNFPPRFSGLQFPNYSSELNVNALELDDSALYLCASSLFRDPEQYFGPGTRLTVT.

CDR3 sequence: CAISKTGQGYEQYF. The DNA of the CDR3 is TGTGCCATCAGTAAAACGGGACAGGGATACGAGCAGTACTTC. The genes are TRBV10-3 and TRBJ2-7; TRBD1 matches at 9 bases. Germline CDR1 ENHRY, CDR2 SYGVKD. The CDR3 runs to 14 residues. V dropped 5 bases and J dropped 4; count of bases not matched to a gene: 6.

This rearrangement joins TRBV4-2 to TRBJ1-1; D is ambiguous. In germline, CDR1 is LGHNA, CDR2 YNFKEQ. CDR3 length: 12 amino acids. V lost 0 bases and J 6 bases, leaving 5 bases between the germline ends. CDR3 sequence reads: CASSQDRAEAFF. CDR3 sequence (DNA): TGTGCCAGCAGCCAAGATCGGGCTGAAGCTTTCTTT.

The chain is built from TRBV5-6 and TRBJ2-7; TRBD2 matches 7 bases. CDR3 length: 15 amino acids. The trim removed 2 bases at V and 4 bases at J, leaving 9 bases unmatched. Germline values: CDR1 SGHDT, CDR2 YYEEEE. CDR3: CASSFLGRGVYEQYF. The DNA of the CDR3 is TGTGCCAGCAGCTTTCTCGGACGGGGGGTTTACGAGCAGTACTTC. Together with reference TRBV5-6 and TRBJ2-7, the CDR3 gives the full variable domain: DAGVTQSPTHLIKTRGQQVTLRCSPKSGHDTVSWYQQALGQGPQFIFQYYEEEERQRGNFPDRFSGHQFPNYSSELNVNALLLGDSALYLCASSFLGRGVYEQYFGPGTRLTVT.

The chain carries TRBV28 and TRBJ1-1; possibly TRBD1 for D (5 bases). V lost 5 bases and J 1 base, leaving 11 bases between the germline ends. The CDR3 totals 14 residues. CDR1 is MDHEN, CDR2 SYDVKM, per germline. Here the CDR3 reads CASSALQGNTEAFF. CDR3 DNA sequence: TGTGCCAGCAGTGCCCTCCAGGGGAACACTGAAGCTTTCTTT.

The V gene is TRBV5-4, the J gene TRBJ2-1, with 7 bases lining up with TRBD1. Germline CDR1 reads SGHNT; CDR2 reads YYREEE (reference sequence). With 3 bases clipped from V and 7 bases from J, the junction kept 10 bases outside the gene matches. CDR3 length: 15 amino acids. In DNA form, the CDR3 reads TGTGCCAGCAGCTGGGGGACAGTGGGTGGGAATGAGCAGTTCTTC. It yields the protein CASSWGTVGGNEQFF.

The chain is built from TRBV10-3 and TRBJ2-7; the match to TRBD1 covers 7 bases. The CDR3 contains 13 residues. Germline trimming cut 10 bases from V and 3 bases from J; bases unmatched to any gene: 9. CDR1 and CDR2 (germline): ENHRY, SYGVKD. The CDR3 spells CANAGTDFYEQYF. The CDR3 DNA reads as TGTGCCAACGCCGGGACAGATTTCTACGAGCAGTACTTC.

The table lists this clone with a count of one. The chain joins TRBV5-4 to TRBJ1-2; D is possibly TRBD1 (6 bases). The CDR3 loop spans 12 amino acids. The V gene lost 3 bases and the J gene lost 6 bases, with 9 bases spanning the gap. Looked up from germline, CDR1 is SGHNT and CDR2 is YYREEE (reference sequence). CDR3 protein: CASSSTGNGYTF. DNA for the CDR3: TGTGCCAGCAGCTCTACAGGGAATGGCTACACCTTC.